The entry that follows covers one TCR beta chain sequence. This sample stems from a study of blood T cell repertoires in COVID-19. Some clones are missing from TCRdb's copy, which holds only in-frame ones; the method was immunoSEQ multiplex PCR. The data show 200,000 to 300,000 clones, roughly 79% seen once. This CDR3 spans 16 amino acids. Trimming took 1 base from V and 3 from J, leaving 12 bases between them. The germline V gene encodes CDR1 SGHTA and CDR2 FQGNSA. Sequencing was done on a sample of peripheral blood. The V and J genes are TRBV7-2 and TRBJ2-2; no clear D. The receptor comes from an elderly woman with COVID-19, enrolled during active disease. The CDR3 DNA reads TGTGCCAGCAGCTTAGTTCCTAGGAAGGACACCGGGGAGCTGTTTTTT. It translates to CASSLVPRKDTGELFF.